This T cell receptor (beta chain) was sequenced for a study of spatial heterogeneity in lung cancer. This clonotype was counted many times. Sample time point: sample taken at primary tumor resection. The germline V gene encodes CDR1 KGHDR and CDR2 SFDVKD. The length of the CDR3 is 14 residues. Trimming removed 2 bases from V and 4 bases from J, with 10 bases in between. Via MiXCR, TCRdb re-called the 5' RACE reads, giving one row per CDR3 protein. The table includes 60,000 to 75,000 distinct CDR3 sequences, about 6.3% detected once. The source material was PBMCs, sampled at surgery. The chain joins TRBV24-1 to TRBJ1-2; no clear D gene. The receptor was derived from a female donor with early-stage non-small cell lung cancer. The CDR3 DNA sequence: TGTGCCACCAGTGATTGGACGGCCCCCTATGGCTACACCTTC. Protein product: CATSDWTAPYGYTF.